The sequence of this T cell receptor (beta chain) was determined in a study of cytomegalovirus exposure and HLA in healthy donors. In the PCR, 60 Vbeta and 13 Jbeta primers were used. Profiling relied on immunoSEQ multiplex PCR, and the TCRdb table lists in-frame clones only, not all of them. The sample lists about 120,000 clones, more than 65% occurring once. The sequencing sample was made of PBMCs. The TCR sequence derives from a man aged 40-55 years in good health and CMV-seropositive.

DNA for the CDR3: TGTGCCAGCAGCTTGCCGGGACAGGGATGGGAGACCCAGTACTTC. As protein: CASSLPGQGWETQYF. This chain uses TRBV5-4 with TRBJ2-5, with TRBD1 identical over 9 bases. Trimming cost V 1 base and J 5 bases; bases outside gene matches: 6. CDR3 length: 15 amino acids. Germline V gene lookup returns CDR1 SGHNT and CDR2 YYREEE (reference sequence). Drawing the rest from reference TRBV5-4 and TRBJ2-5, the complete variable domain is ETGVTQSPTHLIKTRGQQVTLRCSSQSGHNTVSWYQQALGQGPQFIFQYYREEENGRGNFPPRFSGLQFPNYSSELNVNALELDDSALYLCASSLPGQGWETQYFGPGTRLLVL.